This T cell receptor beta chain appears in the sequencing data of a study of cytomegalovirus exposure and HLA in healthy donors (TCRdb year 2017). Describing the broader study: In an earlier analysis of 587 of the donors, approximately 300 Gb of sequence data and 90 million to 130 million unique TCR beta sequences from about 180 million T cells were reported. Using immunosequencing, the study profiled T cell repertoires from about 610 subjects and related those repertoires to cytomegalovirus serostatus. Donor age, sex, ethnicity and CMV serostatus were collected together with the repertoire data. On average, roughly 240,000 unique TCR beta nucleotide sequences were sequenced per donor among 300 to 500 genotyped donors of the cohort, with around 19% of those sequences being non-productive. Class I and class II HLA loci were covered by the typing at four-digit resolution. An early release that covered about 600 HLA-typed donors contained about 300 gigabases of sequencing data and tens of millions of unique TCR sequences. Genome-wide SNP genotypes for about 65% of the 666 donors were used in a later genetic analysis, which treated that subset as a discovery cohort. All discovery cohort repertoires had been generated using a single sequencing platform. Roughly 5 DR-DQ haplotypes were treated as single units for association and clustering because of strong linkage in the cohort. A separate validation cohort of roughly 130 different subjects was used in addition to the 666-subject first cohort. The aim of the study was to test whether cataloging public T cell receptors could identify signatures of past pathogen exposure. The number of donors typed differed by locus, with about 620-630 for A, B, C, DRB1 and DQB1, more than 500 for DQA1, 600 to 610 for DPA1, and 472 for DPB1. Rather than using new phenotypic data, the later analysis identified candidate immune exposures from TCR beta sequences and from how often those sequences occurred across donors. A later analysis re-analyzed previously published TCR beta repertoires from 666 donors and added high-resolution HLA genotyping to study TCR occurrence patterns. In an earlier analysis of roughly 580 of the donors, high-throughput TCR beta sequencing was used to judge whether each TCR beta V gene segment behaved as functional or pseudogenic. High-throughput TCR immunosequencing, statistical association of individual TCRs with disease status, and machine learning were combined to predict cytomegalovirus infection status. Among the roughly 380 genotyped donors, roughly 80% belonged to the genetic ancestry cluster associated with self-reported Caucasian donors. Broader findings and caveats from the paper: In an earlier analysis of 450 to 750 of the donors, most TCR beta V segments appeared in productive rearrangements about 87% or about 30% of the time, broadly matching IMGT annotations. At a false discovery rate of 0.05, a later analysis linked about 16,000 TCR beta sequences to specific HLA alleles. In a later analysis, most CMV-associated TCR beta chains were found to appear HLA-restricted, with HLA associations seemingly driven largely by CMV exposure. Presence/absence analyses assumed roughly uniform sequencing depth across donors, an assumption that may not hold. While some public TCRs were present in many individuals, most TCR sequences turned up only very rarely across donors. In vitro tests confirmed that three of the cytomegalovirus-associated TCR beta chains recognize cytomegalovirus antigens. In a later analysis, HLA-associated TCR beta chains showed more clonal expansion and lower generation probabilities than non-associated chains that were equally common. According to a later genetic analysis, donors in an Asian-associated ancestry cluster had fewer N-insertions in productive TCRs than the roughly 660-donor mean. Only TCR beta chains were sequenced in this cohort, and the absence of alpha or paired-chain data limited detectable features. In a later analysis, TCR association rates were found to vary across HLA loci, with the most associated TCRs seen for DRB1 alleles and the fewest for HLA-C alleles. According to a later analysis, parvovirus B19, influenza, CMV and Epstein-Barr virus appeared linked to several top co-occurrence clusters. Correlated functional status among segregating V segments might be attributable to linkage disequilibrium, but an unknown experimental factor could not be ruled out. Because HLA typing was missing for some donors at each locus, association tests included only the typed subset. The authors suggested that the approach could potentially be generalized to other disease states and immunological phenotypes. Cytomegalovirus status was reported to be diagnosed by the classifier with high specificity and sensitivity in both the original and validation cohorts. The earlier analysis of almost 600 of the donors excluded around 17 rarely observed V segments, including chromosome 9 orphons, because counts were too low. A cluster of highly shared sequence variants was judged likely to represent a technical artifact of the sequencing pipeline. When HLA alleles, especially DR and DQ, strongly co-occurred, TCR associations were difficult to assign to individual alleles. In the study, approximately 160 TCR beta chains were listed as associated with cytomegalovirus. V-gene and J-gene trimming of TCR beta chains was associated with a missense DCLRE1C variant in a later genetic analysis, and the association was replicated in an independent cohort. Because the 87-base-pair reads could not distinguish some IMGT-functional V segments, including TRBV6-2 and TRBV6-3, those segments were excluded. For the cohort, immune exposure information was limited to CMV serostatus. A further reported finding was that TCR beta sequences accurately predicted the HLA-A and HLA-B alleles for most subjects in the first cohort.

This clone was seen only a few times. The specificity of this receptor is unknown. No base quality information exists; no much larger clone differs at one position. The cohort consisted of some 670 healthy bone marrow donors. Cohort members were all nominally healthy when sampled, although unrecorded immune exposures were likely present. CMV serostatus was positive for 289 and negative for about 50% of the roughly 700 cohort members, and was not recorded for this donor. Each donor provided a peripheral blood sample, and peripheral blood mononuclear cells were used for TCR beta sequencing. The Qiagen DNeasy Blood Extraction Kit was used to extract genomic DNA from the blood cell samples. Trimming costs V 1 base and J 7 bases, and their ends lie 7 bases apart. CDR1 and CDR2 are read off the germline V gene as SGHVS and FNYEAQ. The CDR3 goes from the cysteine to the phenylalanine over 13 residues. The only DNA kept is the CDR3, 39 bases in frame from the first base.

Preparation of the library involved the immunoSEQ multiplex PCR assay. For the multiplex PCR, a mixture combining 60 forward primers for TCR Vbeta segments and 13 reverse primers for TCR Jbeta segments was used. The CDR3 region of rearranged TCR beta genes was amplified from genomic DNA by a multiplex PCR assay. The amplified TCR beta libraries were sequenced on the Illumina HiSeq System as 87-base-pair reads. The original methods were these. In a later analysis, about 80 million unique TCR beta chains were counted across the 500 to 700 repertoires, and roughly 10 million of these chains were shared by at least two donors. A nearest-neighbor algorithm error-corrected the raw reads and collapsed the reads into unique sequences, merging closely related sequences to remove PCR and sequencing errors. Alignment of CDR3 sequences to IMGT reference sequences was used to assign V, D and J gene segments. For a sequence to be retained, a match of at least six nucleotides was required to both a V gene segment and a J gene segment. A rearrangement counted as productive if the CDR3 had no stop codons and remained in frame with V and J, and every other rearrangement counted as non-productive. CDR3 was defined according to IMGT convention as the region running from the second conserved V-encoded cysteine to the conserved J-encoded phenylalanine. Sequences without an unambiguous match to a single V gene segment were excluded from the earlier analysis of about 630 of the donors. In an earlier analysis of several hundred of the donors, a V segment was called functional when productive rearrangements were above 56.7%, and segregating when the standard deviation between donors exceeded 5%. A statistical classification framework was built for diagnosing cytomegalovirus status from the catalog of TCR beta chain sequences. In a later analysis, V and J genes were assigned by comparing TCR nucleotide sequences against IMGT/GENE-DB human TR gene sequences. A later analysis assigned CDR3 sequences and most-parsimonious VDJ recombination scenarios with the TCRdist pipeline. In a later analysis, each TCR beta chain was defined by its CDR3 amino acid sequence together with its V-gene family, and reads lacking a unique V-gene family were excluded. As a way to deal with suspected cross-contamination and a sequencing artifact, a later analysis dropped more than 500 nucleotide sequences that were highly shared and had low generation probability. In a later analysis, a clonal expansion index for each public chain was calculated from normalized within-repertoire ranks of inferred template counts. In a later analysis, generation probabilities were computed using a VDJ recombination model fitted to out-of-frame rearrangements, and the results were checked against IGoR. A later analysis scored TCR-TCR, TCR-HLA and TCR-CMV co-occurrence with hypergeometric tests, applying a repertoire-size bias correction to TCR pairs. In a later analysis, false discovery rates were estimated by permuting HLA or CMV assignments 20 times. In a later analysis, co-occurring TCRs were grouped using DBSCAN, with TCRdist sequence similarity added in when clustering inside HLA-allele-positive subsets. Repertoires with fewer than 30,000 or more than 120,000 public chains, plus five repertoires with anomalous nucleotide sharing, were excluded from co-occurrence clustering. Held by TCRdb, this immuneACCESS table contains in-frame sequences only and omits some clones. Under half of the omission traces to an unresolved V gene where checked; the cause of the rest is unknown. V, J and clone size are those of that table, while D and trimming were read from the DNA. This sample lists 40,000 to 45,000 clones; around two thirds were detected once. The ten largest clones represent approximately 8.4% of the sample.

This sequence uses TRBV7-6 and TRBJ2-2, and TRBD1 may be the D gene, going by 5 matching bases. This TCR was sampled from a human donor in good health. Sequencing was carried out using PBMCs. The nucleotide sequence is given as TGTGCCAGCAGCTTAGTAGGACACGGGGAGCTGTTTTTT. Its product reads: CASSLVGHGELFF.